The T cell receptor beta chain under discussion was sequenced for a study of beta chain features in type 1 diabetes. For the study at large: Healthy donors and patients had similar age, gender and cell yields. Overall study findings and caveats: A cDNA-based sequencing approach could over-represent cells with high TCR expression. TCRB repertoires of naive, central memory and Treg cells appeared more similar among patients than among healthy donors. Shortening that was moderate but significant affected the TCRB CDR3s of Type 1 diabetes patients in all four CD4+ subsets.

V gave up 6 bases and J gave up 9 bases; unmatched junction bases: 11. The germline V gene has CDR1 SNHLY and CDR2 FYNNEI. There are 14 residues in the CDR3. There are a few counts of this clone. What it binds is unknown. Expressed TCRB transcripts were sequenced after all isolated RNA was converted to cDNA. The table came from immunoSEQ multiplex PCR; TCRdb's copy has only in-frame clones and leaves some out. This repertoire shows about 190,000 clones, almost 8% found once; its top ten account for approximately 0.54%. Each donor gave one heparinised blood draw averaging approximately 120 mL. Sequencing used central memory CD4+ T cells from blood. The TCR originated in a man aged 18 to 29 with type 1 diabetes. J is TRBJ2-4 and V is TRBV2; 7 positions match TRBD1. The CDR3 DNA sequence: TGTGCCAGCAGCGCGCGTAAGGGGGCGAGCATTCAGTACTTC. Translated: CASSARKGASIQYF.